This record concerns one T cell receptor (beta chain) sequence. No antigen is known for it. Germline-derived CDR1 and CDR2 are MNHEY and SMNVEV (reference sequence). The CDR3 spans 14 residues. V lost 6 bases and J lost 4, with 12 bases in between. The PCR contained 60 Vbeta and 13 Jbeta primers. Sequencing used immunoSEQ multiplex PCR; TCRdb keeps in-frame clones, though not all of them. This sample yields about 99,000 clones, of which 78% are seen a single time; approximately 2% belongs to the top ten. This record comes from a study of cytomegalovirus exposure and HLA in healthy donors. General observations from the study: HLA-A and HLA-B allele assignments for most subjects were reportedly predicted accurately using TCR beta sequences.

The chain carries TRBV27 and TRBJ2-2; maybe TRBD2 (5 bases). Sequenced: PBMCs. The TCR was taken from a middle-aged woman in good health and CMV-seronegative. The CDR3: CASSLDRGTGELFF. CDR3 in DNA: TGTGCCAGCAGCCTAGACCGGGGCACCGGGGAGCTGTTTTTT.